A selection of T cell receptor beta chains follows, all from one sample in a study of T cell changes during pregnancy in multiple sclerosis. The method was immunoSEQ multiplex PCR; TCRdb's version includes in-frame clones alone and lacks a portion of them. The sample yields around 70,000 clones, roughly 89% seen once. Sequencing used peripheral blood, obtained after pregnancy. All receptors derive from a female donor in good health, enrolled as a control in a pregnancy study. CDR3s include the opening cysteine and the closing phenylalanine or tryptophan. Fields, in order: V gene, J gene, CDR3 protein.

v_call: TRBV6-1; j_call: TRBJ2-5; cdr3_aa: CASSELAGGPETQYF
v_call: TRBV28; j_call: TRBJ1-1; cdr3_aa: CASRPGGNRPNTEAFF
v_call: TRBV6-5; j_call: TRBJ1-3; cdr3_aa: CASSESSGNTIYF
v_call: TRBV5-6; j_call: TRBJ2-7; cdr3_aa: CASSLPGQGFFEQYF
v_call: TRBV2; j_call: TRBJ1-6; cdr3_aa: CASGSGGHNSPLHF
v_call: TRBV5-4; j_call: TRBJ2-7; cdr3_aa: CASSSGTGYEQYF
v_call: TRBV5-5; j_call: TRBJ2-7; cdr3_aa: CASSWTGDEQYF
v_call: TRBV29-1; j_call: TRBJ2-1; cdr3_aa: CSVDLGTDEQFF
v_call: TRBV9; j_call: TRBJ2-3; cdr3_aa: CASSVENGRSADTQYF
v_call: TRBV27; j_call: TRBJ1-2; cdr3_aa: CASRELPIRDLYGYTF
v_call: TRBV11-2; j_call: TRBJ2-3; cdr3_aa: CASSFVAGVADTQYF
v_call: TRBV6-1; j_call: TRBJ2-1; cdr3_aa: CASSEGTVYNEQFF
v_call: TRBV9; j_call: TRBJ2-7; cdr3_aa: CASSVGLAGGLEQYF
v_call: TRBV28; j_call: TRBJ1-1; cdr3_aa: CASILGGWGEPFF
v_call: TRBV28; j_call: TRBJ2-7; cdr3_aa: CASSLSGTSIDEQYF
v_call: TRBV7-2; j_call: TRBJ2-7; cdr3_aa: CASSLDTWETYEQYF
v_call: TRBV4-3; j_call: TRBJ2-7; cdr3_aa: CASSQDPRSYEQYF
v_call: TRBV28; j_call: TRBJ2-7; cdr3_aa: CASSLEGHNLFGNYEQYF
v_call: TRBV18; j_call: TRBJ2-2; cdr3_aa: CASSPPGQGTGELFF
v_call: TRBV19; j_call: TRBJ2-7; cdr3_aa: CASSWDRTYEQYF
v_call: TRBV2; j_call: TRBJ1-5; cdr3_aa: CASTETGVQPQHF
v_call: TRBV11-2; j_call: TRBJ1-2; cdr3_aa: CASSLLRQVDGYTF
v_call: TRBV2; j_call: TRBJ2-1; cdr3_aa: CASSARTLAEQFF
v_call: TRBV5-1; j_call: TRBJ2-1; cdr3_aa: CASSLEWGGHNEQFF
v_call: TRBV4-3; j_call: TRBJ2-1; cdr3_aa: CASSLAGGPYNEQFF
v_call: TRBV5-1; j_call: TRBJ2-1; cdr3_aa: CASSFIPASGSSYNEQFF
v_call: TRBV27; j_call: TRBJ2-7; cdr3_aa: CASSRGGVIHEQYF